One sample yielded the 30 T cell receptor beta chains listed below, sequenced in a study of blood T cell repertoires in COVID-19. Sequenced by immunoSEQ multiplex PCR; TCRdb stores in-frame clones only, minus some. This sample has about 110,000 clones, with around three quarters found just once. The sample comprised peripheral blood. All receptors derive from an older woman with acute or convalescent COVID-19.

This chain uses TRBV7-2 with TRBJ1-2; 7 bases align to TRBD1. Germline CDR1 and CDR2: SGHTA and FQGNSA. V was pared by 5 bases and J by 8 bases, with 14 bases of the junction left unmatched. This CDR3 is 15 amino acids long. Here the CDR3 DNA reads TGTGCCAGCAGCCCGGAGGGCCCTCACAGGGGAGGCTACACCTTC. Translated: CASSPEGPHRGGYTF.

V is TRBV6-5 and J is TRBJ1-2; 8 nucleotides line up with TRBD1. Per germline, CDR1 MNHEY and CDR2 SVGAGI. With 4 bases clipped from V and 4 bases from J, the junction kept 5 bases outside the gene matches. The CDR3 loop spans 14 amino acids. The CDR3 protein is CASSSAGGFYGYTF. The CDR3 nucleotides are TGTGCCAGCAGTTCCGCAGGGGGCTTCTATGGCTACACCTTC.

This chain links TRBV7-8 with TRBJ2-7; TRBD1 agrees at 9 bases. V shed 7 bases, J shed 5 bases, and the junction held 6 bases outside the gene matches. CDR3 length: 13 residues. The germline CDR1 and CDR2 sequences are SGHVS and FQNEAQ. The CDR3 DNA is TGTGCCAGCAACGTGGACAGGGGTGACGAGCAGTACTTC. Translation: CASNVDRGDEQYF.

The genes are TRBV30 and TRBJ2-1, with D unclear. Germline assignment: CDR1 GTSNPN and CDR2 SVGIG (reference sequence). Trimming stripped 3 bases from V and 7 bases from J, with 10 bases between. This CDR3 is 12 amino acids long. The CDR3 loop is CAWSRILNEQFF. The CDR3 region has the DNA TGTGCCTGGAGCCGGATACTAAATGAGCAGTTCTTC.

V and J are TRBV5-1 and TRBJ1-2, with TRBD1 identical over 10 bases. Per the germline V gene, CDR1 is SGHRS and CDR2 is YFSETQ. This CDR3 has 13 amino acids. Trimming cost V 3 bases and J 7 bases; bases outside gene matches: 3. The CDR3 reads CASSWDRGGGYTF. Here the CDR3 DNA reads TGCGCCAGCAGCTGGGACAGGGGTGGTGGCTACACCTTC.

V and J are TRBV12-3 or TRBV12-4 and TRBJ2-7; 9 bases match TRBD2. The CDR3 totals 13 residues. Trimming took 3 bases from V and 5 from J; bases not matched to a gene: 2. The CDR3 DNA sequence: TGTGCCAGCAGTTTTGCGGGGGGGAACGAGCAGTACTTC. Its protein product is CASSFAGGNEQYF.

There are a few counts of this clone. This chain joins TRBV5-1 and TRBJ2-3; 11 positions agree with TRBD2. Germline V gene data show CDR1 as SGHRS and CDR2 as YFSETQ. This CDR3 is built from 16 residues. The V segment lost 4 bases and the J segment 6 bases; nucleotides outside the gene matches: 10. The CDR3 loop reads CASSPLVAGGRDTQYF. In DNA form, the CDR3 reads TGCGCCAGCAGCCCGCTGGTAGCGGGGGGGCGGGATACGCAGTATTTT.

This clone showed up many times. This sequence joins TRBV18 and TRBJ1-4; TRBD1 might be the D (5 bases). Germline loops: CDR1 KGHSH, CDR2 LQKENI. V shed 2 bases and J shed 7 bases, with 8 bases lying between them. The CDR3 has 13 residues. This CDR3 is CASSPGAAEKLFF. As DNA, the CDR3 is TGTGCCAGCTCACCAGGGGCGGCTGAAAAACTGTTTTTT.

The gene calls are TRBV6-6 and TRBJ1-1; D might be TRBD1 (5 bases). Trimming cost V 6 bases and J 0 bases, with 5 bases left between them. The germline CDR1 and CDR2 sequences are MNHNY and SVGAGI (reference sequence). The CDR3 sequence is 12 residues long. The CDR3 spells CASSRVNTEAFF. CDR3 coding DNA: TGTGCCAGCAGCAGGGTGAACACTGAAGCTTTCTTT.

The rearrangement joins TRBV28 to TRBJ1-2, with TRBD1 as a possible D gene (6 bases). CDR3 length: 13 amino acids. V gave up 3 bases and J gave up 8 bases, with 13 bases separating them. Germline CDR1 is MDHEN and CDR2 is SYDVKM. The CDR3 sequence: CASSLGQGPGYTF. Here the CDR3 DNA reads TGTGCCAGCAGTTTGGGGCAGGGGCCCGGCTACACCTTC.

CDR3 in amino acids: CASSELSGVGTDTQYF. The CDR3 DNA follows: TGTGCCAGCAGCGAATTATCAGGGGTTGGCACAGATACGCAGTATTTT. The V and J genes are TRBV6-4 and TRBJ2-3; a possible D gene is TRBD1 (6 bases). Germline CDR1 reads MRHNA; CDR2 reads SNTAGT. Trimming removed 6 bases at V and 1 base at J, with 17 bases between. The CDR3 runs 16 residues.

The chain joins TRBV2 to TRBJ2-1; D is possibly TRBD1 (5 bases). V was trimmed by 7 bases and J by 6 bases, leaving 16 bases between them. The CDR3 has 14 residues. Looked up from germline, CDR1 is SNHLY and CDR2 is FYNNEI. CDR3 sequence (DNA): TGTGCCAGCACCAACACATGGCAGGGCAATGAGCAGTTCTTC. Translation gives CASTNTWQGNEQFF.

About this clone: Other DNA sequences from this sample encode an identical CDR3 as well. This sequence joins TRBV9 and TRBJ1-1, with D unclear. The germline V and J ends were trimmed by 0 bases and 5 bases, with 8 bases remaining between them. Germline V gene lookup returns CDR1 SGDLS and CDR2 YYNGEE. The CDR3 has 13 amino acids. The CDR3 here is CASSVVSGTEAFF. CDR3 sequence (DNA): TGTGCCAGCAGCGTAGTGTCGGGGACTGAAGCTTTCTTT.

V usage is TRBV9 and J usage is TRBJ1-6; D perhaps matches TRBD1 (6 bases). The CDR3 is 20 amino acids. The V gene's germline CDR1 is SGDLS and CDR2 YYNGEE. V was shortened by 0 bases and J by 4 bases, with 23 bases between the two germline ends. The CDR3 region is CASSVGPPSTGSIYNSPLHF. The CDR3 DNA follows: TGTGCCAGCAGCGTAGGCCCCCCATCGACAGGTTCGATTTATAATTCACCCCTCCACTTT.

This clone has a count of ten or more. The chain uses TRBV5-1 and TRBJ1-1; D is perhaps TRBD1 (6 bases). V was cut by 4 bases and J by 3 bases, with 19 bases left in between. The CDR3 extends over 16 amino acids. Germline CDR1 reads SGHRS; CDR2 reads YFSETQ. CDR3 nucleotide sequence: TGCGCCAGCAGCAGGGGGACGGGCGCAGGGGACACTGAAGCTTTCTTT. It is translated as CASSRGTGAGDTEAFF. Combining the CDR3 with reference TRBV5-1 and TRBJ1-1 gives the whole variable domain KAGVTQTPRYLIKTRGQQVTLSCSPISGHRSVSWYQQTPGQGLQFLFEYFSETQRNKGNFPGRFSGRQFSNSRSEMNVSTLELGDSALYLCASSRGTGAGDTEAFFGQGTRLTVV.

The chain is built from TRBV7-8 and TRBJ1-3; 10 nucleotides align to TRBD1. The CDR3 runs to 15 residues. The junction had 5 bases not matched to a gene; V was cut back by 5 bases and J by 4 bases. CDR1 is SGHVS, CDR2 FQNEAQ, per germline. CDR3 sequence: CASSVGQGQGNTIYF. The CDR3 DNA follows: TGTGCCAGCAGCGTGGGACAGGGGCAAGGAAACACCATATATTTT.

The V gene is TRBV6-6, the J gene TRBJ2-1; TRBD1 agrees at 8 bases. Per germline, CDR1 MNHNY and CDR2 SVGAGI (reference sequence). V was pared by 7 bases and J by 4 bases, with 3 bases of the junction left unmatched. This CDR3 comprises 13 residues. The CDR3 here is CASKGQVYNEQFF. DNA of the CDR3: TGTGCCAGCAAGGGACAGGTTTACAATGAGCAGTTCTTC.

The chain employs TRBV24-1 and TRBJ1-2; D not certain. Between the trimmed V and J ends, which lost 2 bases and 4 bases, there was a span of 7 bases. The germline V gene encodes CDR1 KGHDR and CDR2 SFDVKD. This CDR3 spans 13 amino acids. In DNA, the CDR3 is TGTGCCACCAGTGATTATCCGGGCTATGGCTACACCTTC. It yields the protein CATSDYPGYGYTF.

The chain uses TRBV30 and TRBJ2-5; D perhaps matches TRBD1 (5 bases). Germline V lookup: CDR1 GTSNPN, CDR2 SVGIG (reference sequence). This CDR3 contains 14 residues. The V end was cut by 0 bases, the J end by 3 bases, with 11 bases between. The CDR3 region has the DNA TGTGCCTGGAGTGTTCGAGGACACAAAGAGACCCAGTACTTC. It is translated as CAWSVRGHKETQYF. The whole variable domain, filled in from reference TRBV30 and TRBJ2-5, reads SQTIHQWPATLVQPVGSPLSLECTVEGTSNPNLYWYRQAAGRGLQLLFYSVGIGQISSEVPQNLSASRPQDRQFILSSKKLLLSDSGFYLCAWSVRGHKETQYFGPGTRLLVL.

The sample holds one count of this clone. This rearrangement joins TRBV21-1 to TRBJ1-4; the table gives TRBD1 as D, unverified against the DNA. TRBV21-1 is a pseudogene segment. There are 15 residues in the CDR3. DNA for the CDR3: TGTGCCAGCAGCAAAGCCCCGGGACAGGACGAAAAACTGTTTTTT. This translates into CASSKAPGQDEKLFF.

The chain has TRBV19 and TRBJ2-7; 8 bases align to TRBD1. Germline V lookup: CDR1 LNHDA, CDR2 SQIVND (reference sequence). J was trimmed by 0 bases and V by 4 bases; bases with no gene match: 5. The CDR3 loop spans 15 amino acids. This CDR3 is CASSRTGQGSYEQYF. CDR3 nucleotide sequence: TGTGCCAGTAGTAGGACAGGACAGGGCTCCTACGAGCAGTACTTC.

Here the CDR3 reads CASSESYGLAGSNQETQYF. For the CDR3, the DNA is TGCGCCAGCAGTGAGTCATACGGACTAGCGGGGTCAAACCAAGAGACCCAGTACTTC. The V and J genes are TRBV10-2 and TRBJ2-5; TRBD2 agrees at 12 bases. Germline assignment: CDR1 WSHSY and CDR2 SAAADI. The CDR3 runs to 19 residues. Trimming at V came to 0 bases and at J to 0 bases, leaving 8 bases not matched to a gene.

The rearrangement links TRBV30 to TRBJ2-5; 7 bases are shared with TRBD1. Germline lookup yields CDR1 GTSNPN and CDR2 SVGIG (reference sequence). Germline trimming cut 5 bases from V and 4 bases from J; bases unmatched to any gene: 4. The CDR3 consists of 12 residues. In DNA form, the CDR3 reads TGTGCCTGGCGGACAGGCGGAGAGACCCAGTACTTC. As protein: CAWRTGGETQYF.

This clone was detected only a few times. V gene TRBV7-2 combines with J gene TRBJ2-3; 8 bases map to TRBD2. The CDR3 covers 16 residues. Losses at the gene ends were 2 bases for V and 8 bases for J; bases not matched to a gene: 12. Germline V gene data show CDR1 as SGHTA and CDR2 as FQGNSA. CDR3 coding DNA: TGTGCCAGCAGCTTATCGACGGGGGGGACGAGGCGTACGCAGTATTTT. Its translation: CASSLSTGGTRRTQYF.

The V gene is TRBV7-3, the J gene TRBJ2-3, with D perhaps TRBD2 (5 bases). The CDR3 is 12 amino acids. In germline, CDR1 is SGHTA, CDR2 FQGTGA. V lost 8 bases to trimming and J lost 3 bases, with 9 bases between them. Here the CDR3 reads CASGAVTDTQYF. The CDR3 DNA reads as TGTGCCAGCGGAGCGGTGACAGATACGCAGTATTTT.

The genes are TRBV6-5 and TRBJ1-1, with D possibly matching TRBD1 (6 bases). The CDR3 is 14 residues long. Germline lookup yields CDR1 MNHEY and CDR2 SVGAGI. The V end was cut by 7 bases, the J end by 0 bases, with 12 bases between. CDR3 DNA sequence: TGTGCCAGCACCCAGGGGACCCTGAACACTGAAGCTTTCTTT. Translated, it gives CASTQGTLNTEAFF.

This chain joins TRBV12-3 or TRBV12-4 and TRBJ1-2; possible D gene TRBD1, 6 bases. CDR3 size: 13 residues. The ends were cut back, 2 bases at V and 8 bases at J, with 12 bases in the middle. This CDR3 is CASSLSGAGGYTF. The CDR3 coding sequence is TGTGCCAGCAGTTTATCAGGGGCCGGCGGCTACACCTTC.

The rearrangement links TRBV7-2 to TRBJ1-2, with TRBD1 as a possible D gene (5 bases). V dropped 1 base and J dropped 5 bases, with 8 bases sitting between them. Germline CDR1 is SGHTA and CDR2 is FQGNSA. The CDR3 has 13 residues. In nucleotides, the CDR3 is TGTGCCAGCAGCTTAGGTCCAGGGTATGGCTACACCTTC. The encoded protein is CASSLGPGYGYTF.

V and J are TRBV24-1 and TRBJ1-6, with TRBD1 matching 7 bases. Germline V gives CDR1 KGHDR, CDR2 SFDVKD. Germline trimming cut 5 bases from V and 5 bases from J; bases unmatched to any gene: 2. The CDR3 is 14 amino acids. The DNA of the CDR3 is TGTGCCACCAGTGGGGACAGCCATAATTCACCCCTCCACTTT. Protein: CATSGDSHNSPLHF.

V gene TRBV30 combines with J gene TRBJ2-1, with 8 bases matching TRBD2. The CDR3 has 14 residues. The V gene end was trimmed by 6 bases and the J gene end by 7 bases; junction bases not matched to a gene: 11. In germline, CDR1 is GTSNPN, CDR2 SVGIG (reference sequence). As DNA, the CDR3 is TGTGCCTGCCAACGGGGGGGCCATCTGAATGAGCAGTTCTTC. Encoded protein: CACQRGGHLNEQFF. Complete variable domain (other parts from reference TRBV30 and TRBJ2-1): SQTIHQWPATLVQPVGSPLSLECTVEGTSNPNLYWYRQAAGRGLQLLFYSVGIGQISSEVPQNLSASRPQDRQFILSSKKLLLSDSGFYLCACQRGGHLNEQFFGPGTRLTVL.